The clone carrying this T cell receptor (beta chain) was observed many times. All enrollees were about 18 to 100 years old and from under 25 US areas. Membership in each cohort depended on participant-reported clinical history. The data were produced by immunoSEQ multiplex PCR, yet TCRdb's version contains in-frame clones alone and is incomplete. The sample has 200,000 to 300,000 clones, 86% seen once. The data are from a study of blood T cell repertoires in COVID-19. Study details: Italy, Spain and the United States were the sources of the convalescent and acute COVID-19 samples.

Germline CDR1 is LNHNV and CDR2 is YYDKDF (reference sequence). The CDR3 contains 16 residues. Trimming at V came to 1 base and at J to 9 bases, leaving 11 bases not matched to a gene. This receptor was taken from a woman between 40 and 55 years old with acute COVID-19. Sequencing used PBMCs or T cells enriched from blood (not recorded which). The V call is TRBV15, the J call TRBJ2-1; 8 nucleotides line up with TRBD2. In DNA, the CDR3 is TGTGCCACCAGCAGAGTAGGCGCTAGCGGGTCGCTTGAGCAGTTCTTC. It yields the protein CATSRVGASGSLEQFF.